A single sample is the source of the 30 T cell receptor beta chains below, sequenced in a study of CD8 T cells in ankylosing spondylitis. Study-level points and caveats: Eight or nine highly homologous variants formed a TCR beta motif that appeared characteristic of ankylosing spondylitis blood.

TCRdb itself ran the 5' RACE reads through MiXCR, one entry per CDR3 protein. The sample yields some 840,000 distinct CDR3 sequences, 10% to 15% seen once. Their recognized antigens are unknown. The sample consisted of blood, either unsorted or a sorted T cell fraction (not recorded which). These receptors originate from a male donor with ankylosing spondylitis.

This clonotype turned up a few times. The CDR3 DNA reads TGTGCCAGCAGTACCACCGGGGAGCTGTTTTTT. It encodes CASSTTGELFF. The chain employs TRBV28 and TRBJ2-2; D gene unclear. V gave up 5 bases and J gave up 4 bases, with 2 bases separating them. The V gene's germline CDR1 is MDHEN and CDR2 SYDVKM. The CDR3 has 11 amino acids.

The V call is TRBV16, the J call TRBJ2-4, with D maybe TRBD2 (5 bases). CDR3 length equals 14 residues. V was trimmed by 4 bases and J by 1 base, leaving 8 bases between them. From germline, CDR1 is KGHSY and CDR2 FQNENV. The CDR3 here is CASSPTGAKNIQYF. DNA for the CDR3: TGTGCCAGCAGCCCCACGGGGGCCAAAAACATTCAGTACTTC.

This clonotype was found a few times. CDR3 region: CSEERATDTQYF. The CDR3 DNA is TGCAGTGAGGAGCGGGCCACAGATACGCAGTATTTT. The V gene is TRBV20-1, the J gene TRBJ2-3, with D possibly matching TRBD2 (6 bases). Germline values: CDR1 DFQATT, CDR2 SNEGSKA (reference sequence). Trimming took off 7 bases at V and 2 bases at J, with 10 bases between the two ends. The CDR3 extends over 12 amino acids.

This clonotype was found a few times. The V call is TRBV4-2, the J call TRBJ2-1, with D perhaps given as TRBD1 or TRBD2 (6 bases each). V dropped 5 bases and J dropped 6 bases, with 20 bases sitting between them. Germline CDR1 reads LGHNA; CDR2 reads YNFKEQ. The CDR3 totals 16 residues. The CDR3 here is CASSEVSGGGSNEQFF. In DNA, the CDR3 is TGTGCCAGCAGCGAGGTTAGCGGAGGGGGGTCCAATGAGCAGTTCTTC.

Ten or more counts support this clonotype. This rearrangement joins TRBV12-3 or TRBV12-4 to TRBJ2-1; 7 nucleotides align to TRBD1. J was trimmed by 4 bases and V by 5 bases; bases with no gene match: 5. The CDR3 has 14 amino acids. In DNA form, the CDR3 reads TGTGCCAGCAGTATAACGGACAGGTACAATGAGCAGTTCTTC. Encoded protein: CASSITDRYNEQFF.

In its sample, this clonotype was seen a few times. The gene calls are TRBV6-1 and TRBJ2-1, with TRBD2 matching over 7 bases. J was trimmed by 6 bases and V by 6 bases; bases with no gene match: 11. CDR3 length equals 15 residues. Germline assignment: CDR1 MNHNS and CDR2 SASEGT. Here the CDR3 DNA reads TGTGCCAGCAGCCCCCGACTCCTAGCGGTCAATGAGCAGTTCTTC. Translated, it gives CASSPRLLAVNEQFF.

This clonotype was observed many times. The chain employs TRBV29-1 and TRBJ2-5, with D perhaps TRBD1 (6 bases). CDR3 length equals 12 residues. The germline CDR1 and CDR2 sequences are SQVTM and ANQGSEA. Trimming took off 3 bases at V and 5 bases at J, with 10 bases between the two ends. Here the CDR3 reads CSVEGAEETQYF. For the CDR3, the DNA is TGCAGCGTTGAGGGGGCGGAGGAGACCCAGTACTTC.

This clonotype was counted a few times. This chain links TRBV20-1 with TRBJ2-1; D is unresolved. Trimming left V 6 bases short and J 0 bases short, with 6 bases between. This CDR3 is built from 12 residues. Germline values: CDR1 DFQATT, CDR2 SNEGSKA (reference sequence). The CDR3 protein is CSATSSYNEQFF. CDR3 DNA: TGCAGTGCCACGAGCTCCTACAATGAGCAGTTCTTC.

The V and J genes are TRBV20-1 and TRBJ2-2, with 7 bases lining up with TRBD2. The CDR3 sequence is 14 residues long. After removal of 4 bases from V and 4 bases from J, the junction contained 6 bases not matched to a gene. CDR1 is DFQATT and CDR2 is SNEGSKA in the germline V gene (reference sequence). The CDR3 region is CSATAGVFTGELFF. The CDR3, as DNA: TGCAGTGCTACTGCGGGAGTCTTCACCGGGGAGCTGTTTTTT.

This clonotype was counted many times. Relative to the germline gene, one junction end is altered; a read error may explain this. The gene calls are TRBV5-1 and TRBJ1-1, with D tentatively TRBD1 (5 bases). The length of the CDR3 is 13 residues. Per the germline V gene, CDR1 is SGHRS and CDR2 is YFSETQ. CDR3 nucleotide sequence: TGTGCCAGCAGTTCAGACAGAGACACTGAAGCTTTCTTT. Translating gives CASSSDRDTEAFF. The full variable domain, completed using reference TRBV5-1 and TRBJ1-1, is KAGVTQTPRYLIKTRGQQVTLSCSPISGHRSVSWYQQTPGQGLQFLFEYFSETQRNKGNFPGRFSGRQFSNSRSEMNVSTLELGDSALYLCASSSDRDTEAFFGQGTRLTVV.

This clonotype showed up just a few times. V usage is TRBV6-5 and J usage is TRBJ2-7; D not certain. The CDR3 runs 13 residues. Between the trimmed V and J ends, which lost 0 bases and 5 bases, there was a span of 8 bases. CDR1 MNHEY and CDR2 SVGAGI come from the germline V gene. The CDR3 loop reads CASSYSVHNEQYF. The CDR3 DNA follows: TGTGCCAGCAGTTACTCCGTGCATAACGAGCAGTACTTC.

The chain uses TRBV11-2 and TRBJ2-5; 8 bases match TRBD2. The CDR3 sequence is 18 residues long. CDR1 is SGHAT, CDR2 FQNNGV, per germline. The V gene end was trimmed by 5 bases and the J gene end by 4 bases; junction bases not matched to a gene: 18. CDR3 sequence reads: CASSRPGRGGGVRETQYF. CDR3 DNA sequence: TGTGCCAGCAGCCGCCCCGGGAGGGGCGGTGGGGTCAGAGAGACCCAGTACTTC. The full variable domain, completed using reference TRBV11-2 and TRBJ2-5, is EAGVAQSPRYKIIEKRQSVAFWCNPISGHATLYWYQQILGQGPKLLIQFQNNGVVDDSQLPKDRFSAERLKGVDSTLKIQPAKLEDSAVYLCASSRPGRGGGVRETQYFGPGTRLLVL.

This clonotype has at least ten counts. V is TRBV10-3 and J is TRBJ2-5; D is perhaps TRBD1 (5 bases). Germline CDR1 ENHRY, CDR2 SYGVKD. The CDR3 extends over 15 amino acids. V lost 3 bases, J lost 4 bases, and 15 bases lay in between. The CDR3 nucleotides are TGTGCCATCAGTGAAAGGCAGGGCCTGGGAGAGACCCAGTACTTC. Its protein product is CAISERQGLGETQYF.

This clonotype has a count of ten or more. The J gene is TRBJ2-4, the V gene TRBV5-1, with D maybe TRBD1 (6 bases). The germline V and J ends were trimmed by 1 base and 6 bases, with 20 bases remaining between them. The V gene's germline CDR1 is SGHRS and CDR2 YFSETQ. The CDR3 contains 17 residues. Here the CDR3 reads CASSLTGFGVFGNIQYF. The CDR3, as DNA: TGCGCCAGCAGCTTGACAGGGTTTGGGGTCTTTGGAAACATTCAGTACTTC.

This clonotype has only a few counts. The CDR3 loop reads CASSYSLGNGELFF. In nucleotides, the CDR3 is TGTGCCAGCAGTTACTCGTTGGGCAACGGGGAGCTGTTTTTT. This chain links TRBV6-2 or TRBV6-3 with TRBJ2-2; the D is unclear. The germline V gene has CDR1 MNHEY and CDR2 SVGEGT. This CDR3 region has 14 residues. V was pared by 0 bases and J by 7 bases, with 9 bases between.

CDR3 sequence reads: CAWRVPGDTDTQYF. CDR3 coding DNA: TGTGCCTGGAGAGTTCCAGGCGACACAGATACGCAGTATTTT. The V call is TRBV30, the J call TRBJ2-3, with D hard to call. This CDR3 contains 14 residues. Germline CDR1 and CDR2: GTSNPN and SVGIG (reference sequence). The V gene lost 3 bases and the J gene lost 2 bases, with 12 bases spanning the gap.

This clonotype was counted ten times or more. CDR3 amino acids: CASSPGHRWDQPQHF. CDR3 DNA: TGTGCCAGCAGCCCGGGACACAGATGGGATCAGCCCCAGCATTTT. V and J are TRBV7-2 and TRBJ1-5, with a possible D match to TRBD1 (6 bases). V lost 5 bases and J lost 5, with 16 bases in between. The CDR3 spans 15 residues. Germline V lookup: CDR1 SGHTA, CDR2 FQGNSA.

The sample holds a few counts of this clonotype. The chain is built from TRBV20-1 and TRBJ1-1; no clear D. V lost 4 bases to trimming and J lost 3 bases, with 12 bases between them. CDR3 size: 13 residues. In germline, CDR1 is DFQATT, CDR2 SNEGSKA (reference sequence). The CDR3 spells CSANWDGDTEAFF. The CDR3 DNA sequence: TGCAGTGCTAATTGGGATGGGGACACTGAAGCTTTCTTT.

The rearrangement joins TRBV6-2 or TRBV6-3 to TRBJ2-1; D gene unclear. V lost 2 bases and J lost 0, with 8 bases in between. Germline CDR1 reads MNHEY; CDR2 reads SVGEGT. The CDR3 has 15 residues. The CDR3 loop reads CASSYAKPSYNEQFF. The CDR3 bases are TGTGCCAGCAGTTACGCCAAGCCCTCCTACAATGAGCAGTTCTTC.

This chain links TRBV27 with TRBJ2-1; D possibly corresponds to TRBD2 (6 bases). Germline V lookup: CDR1 MNHEY, CDR2 SMNVEV (reference sequence). The CDR3 runs 16 residues. V shed 4 bases and J shed 3 bases, with 16 bases lying between them. The CDR3 sequence is CASSSYRGIVYNEQFF. In DNA, the CDR3 is TGTGCCAGCAGTTCTTACCGGGGGATTGTCTACAATGAGCAGTTCTTC.

The rearrangement joins TRBV4-2 to TRBJ1-5, with D possibly being TRBD1 (6 bases). Germline CDR1 and CDR2: LGHNA and YNFKEQ. Trimming left V 1 base short and J 4 bases short, with 14 bases between. This CDR3 spans 16 amino acids. The CDR3 DNA reads as TGTGCCAGCAGCCAAGCGGTAGGTCAGGGGAATCAGCCCCAGCATTTT. Translating it yields CASSQAVGQGNQPQHF.

This clonotype was observed many times. Here the CDR3 DNA reads TGTGCCAGCAGCTCCGGGACGTTTCCAGAAGGGACCCAGTACTTC. Protein: CASSSGTFPEGTQYF. The chain employs TRBV5-5 and TRBJ2-5; D tentatively reads TRBD1 or TRBD2 (5 bases each). With 3 bases removed from V and 7 bases from J, the gap between germline ends came to 19 bases. Germline loops: CDR1 SGHKS, CDR2 YYEKEE (reference sequence). CDR3 length: 15 residues.

J is TRBJ2-2 and V is TRBV7-9; D gene unclear. CDR3 length equals 14 residues. V was clipped by 1 base and J by 6 bases, with 9 bases between them. Germline V gives CDR1 SEHNR, CDR2 FQNEAQ (reference sequence). This CDR3 is CASSLERPPGELFF. The CDR3 DNA reads as TGTGCCAGCAGCTTAGAACGACCCCCCGGGGAGCTGTTTTTT.

This clonotype has more than one count but fewer than ten. CDR3 loop: CSAHTGGPYEQYF. CDR3 nucleotide sequence: TGCAGTGCACATACGGGAGGGCCGTACGAGCAGTACTTC. This sequence joins TRBV20-1 and TRBJ2-7; 8 bases line up with TRBD2. This CDR3 is built from 13 residues. V shed 6 bases and J 4 bases; nucleotides not matched to a gene: 8. In germline, CDR1 is DFQATT, CDR2 SNEGSKA (reference sequence).

This chain joins TRBV7-2 and TRBJ2-1, with a possible D match to TRBD2 (6 bases). This CDR3 is built from 15 residues. Deletions cut 1 base from V and 5 bases from J, with 12 bases between. Germline CDR1 reads SGHTA; CDR2 reads FQGNSA. The CDR3, as DNA: TGTGCCAGCAGCTTAGGGGGGACTTTCCACAATGAGCAGTTCTTC. Residues: CASSLGGTFHNEQFF.

This clonotype was observed at least ten times. The CDR3 sequence is CSVERTGPGEQFF. DNA for the CDR3: TGCAGCGTTGAAAGGACAGGGCCCGGTGAGCAGTTCTTC. V and J are TRBV29-1 and TRBJ2-1, with 8 bases aligning to TRBD1. This CDR3 has 13 amino acids. Germline V gives CDR1 SQVTM, CDR2 ANQGSEA. V dropped 2 bases and J dropped 9; count of bases not matched to a gene: 6.

This clonotype came up a few times. The rearrangement links TRBV4-2 to TRBJ2-1, with 10 bases identical to TRBD2. The CDR3 totals 17 residues. Germline V lookup: CDR1 LGHNA, CDR2 YNFKEQ. V lost 0 bases, J lost 2 bases, and 4 bases stayed unmatched. This chain's CDR3 is CASSQDWSGRAYNEQFF. The CDR3 coding sequence is TGTGCCAGCAGCCAAGATTGGAGCGGGAGGGCCTACAATGAGCAGTTCTTC.

This chain joins TRBV20-1 and TRBJ2-1; possibly TRBD1 for D (7 bases). Germline CDR1 reads DFQATT; CDR2 reads SNEGSKA (reference sequence). Trimming stripped 5 bases from V and 4 bases from J, with 12 bases between. The CDR3 is made up of 13 amino acids. CDR3 nucleotide sequence: TGCAGTGCTGCGGGACAGCCATACAATGAGCAGTTCTTC. It specifies CSAAGQPYNEQFF.

This clonotype was observed a few times. This chain joins TRBV5-1 and TRBJ2-3; 8 nucleotides line up with TRBD1. The CDR3 is 15 residues long. Germline V lookup: CDR1 SGHRS, CDR2 YFSETQ. V gave up 4 bases and J gave up 0 bases; unmatched junction bases: 4. The CDR3 here is CASSPTGVSTDTQYF. CDR3 DNA sequence: TGCGCCAGCAGCCCGACAGGGGTCAGCACAGATACGCAGTATTTT.

The rearrangement uses TRBV9 and TRBJ2-7; tentative D call: TRBD1 (6 bases). The germline V gene has CDR1 SGDLS and CDR2 YYNGEE. CDR3 length equals 13 residues. Trimming removed 0 bases at V and 5 bases at J, with 9 bases between. In DNA, the CDR3 is TGTGCCAGCAGCGTAGGGCAGGGGAACGAGCAGTACTTC. Amino acid sequence: CASSVGQGNEQYF.